Sequencing of this TCR beta chain was carried out in a study of T cell repertoires in cytomegalovirus infection (dated by TCRdb to about 2019). About the investigation overall: Donor HLA type was relevant to the analysis, because carriage of CMV infection together with the matching HLA type was indicated by public TCR beta signatures. Overall study results and their limits: In the ex vivo response, HLA-C-restricted CMV-specific TCR beta clonotypes were dominant, and in two of eight donors the single most frequent clonotype came from this HLA-C-restricted group. Cumulative frequency of public TCR beta family members discriminated carriers of CMV infection plus the relevant HLA type in this cohort and an independent roughly 320-donor cohort.

A remark on this clonotype: What antigen it recognizes has not been identified. There are no base qualities to consult, and no much larger clone falls within one base.

Sequencing was performed on an Illumina HiSeq 1500. Clones were called with MiXCR by TCRdb after fastp trimmed the public reads at Q25, and only in-frame beta chains were retained. Rows with a matching CDR3 protein are joined into one entry that keeps the most common DNA and genes. Counted in this sample were hundreds of thousands of distinct CDR3 sequences; approximately 32% of them appeared once. The leading ten clones occupy roughly 15% of the sample. V trim: 4 bases; J trim: 3 bases; unmatched bases: 6. Taken from cysteine to phenylalanine, the CDR3 has 15 residues. The DNA shown is the 45-base CDR3, in frame from base 1. CDR1 and CDR2, per the germline V gene (reference sequence), are DFQATT and SNEGSKA.

The sample comprised PBMCs. The rearrangement combines TRBV20-1 with TRBJ2-2; 9 junctional bases match TRBD2. The sequence derives from a human donor in good health (CMV status not recorded). Some clones in this sample may be carry-over from other donors' samples. CDR3 reads: CSAKTLAGDTGELFF. DNA sequence: TGCAGTGCTAAGACCTTAGCGGGGGACACCGGGGAGCTGTTTTTT.